This T cell receptor (beta chain) was retrieved from a study of T cells after yellow fever vaccination. General study results and limits: Just a small share of clonotypes turned up in the CD4 compartment as well as the CD8 compartment. Re-detected after boosting: most primary clones, around 97% of CD4 and over 80% of CD8. Peaking on day 5 versus 15, the secondary response was faster but weaker.

UMIs and a universal primer site were added when TCR cDNA was made by 5'RACE template switching. MiXCR was run by TCRdb on the 5' RACE reads, yielding one entry per CDR3 protein. This sample has around 400,000 distinct CDR3 sequences, with roughly 10% found just once. The CDR3 covers 15 residues. V lost 3 bases and J lost 5; bases outside the gene matches: 4. Germline V gene lookup returns CDR1 SGHTA and CDR2 FQGNSA. This clonotype was picked up many times. What it recognizes is unknown. The source material was PBMCs, sampled on the day of the first yellow fever vaccination. This chain joins TRBV7-2 and TRBJ2-5; 12 positions agree with TRBD2. The sequence was obtained from a man in his late teens or twenties who received the YFV17D yellow fever vaccine. Written as DNA, the CDR3 is TGTGCCAGCAGCTTTTCCGGACTAGCGGGGGAGACCCAGTACTTC. Its protein product is CASSFSGLAGETQYF.